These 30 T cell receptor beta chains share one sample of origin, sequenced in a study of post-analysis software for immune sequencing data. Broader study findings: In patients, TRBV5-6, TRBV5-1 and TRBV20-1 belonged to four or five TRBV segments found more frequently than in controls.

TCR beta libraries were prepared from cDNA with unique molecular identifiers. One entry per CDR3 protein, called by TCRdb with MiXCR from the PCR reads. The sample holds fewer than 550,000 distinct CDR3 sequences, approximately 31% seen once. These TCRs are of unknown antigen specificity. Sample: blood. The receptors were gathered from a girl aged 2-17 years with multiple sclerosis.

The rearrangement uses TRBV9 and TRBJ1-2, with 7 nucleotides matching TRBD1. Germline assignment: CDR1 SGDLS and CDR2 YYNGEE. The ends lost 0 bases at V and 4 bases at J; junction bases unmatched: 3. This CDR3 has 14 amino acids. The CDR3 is CASSVAAGGYGYTF. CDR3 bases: TGTGCCAGCAGCGTAGCAGCAGGGGGCTATGGCTACACCTTC.

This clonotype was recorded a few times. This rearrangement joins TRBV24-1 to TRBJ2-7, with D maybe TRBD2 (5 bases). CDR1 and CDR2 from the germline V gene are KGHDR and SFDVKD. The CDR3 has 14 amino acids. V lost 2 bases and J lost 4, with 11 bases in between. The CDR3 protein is CATSDSTGYYEQYF. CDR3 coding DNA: TGTGCCACCAGTGATTCCACGGGATATTACGAGCAGTACTTC.

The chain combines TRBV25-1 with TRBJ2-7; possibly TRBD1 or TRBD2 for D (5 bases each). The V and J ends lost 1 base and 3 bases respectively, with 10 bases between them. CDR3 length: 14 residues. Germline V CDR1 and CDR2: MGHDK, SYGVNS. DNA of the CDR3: TGTGCCAGCAGTGAATGGGACCCCGGCTACGAGCAGTACTTC. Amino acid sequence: CASSEWDPGYEQYF.

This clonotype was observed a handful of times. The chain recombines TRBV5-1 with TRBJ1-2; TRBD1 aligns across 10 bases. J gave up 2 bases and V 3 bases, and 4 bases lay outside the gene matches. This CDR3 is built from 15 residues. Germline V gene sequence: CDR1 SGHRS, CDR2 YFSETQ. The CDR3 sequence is CASSSGTGVNYGYTF. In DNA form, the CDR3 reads TGCGCCAGCAGCTCCGGGACAGGGGTCAACTATGGCTACACCTTC.

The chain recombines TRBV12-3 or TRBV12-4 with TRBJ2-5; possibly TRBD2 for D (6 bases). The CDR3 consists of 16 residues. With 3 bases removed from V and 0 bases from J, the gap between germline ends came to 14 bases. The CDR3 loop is CASSLGTLVNQETQYF. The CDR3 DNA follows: TGTGCCAGCAGTTTGGGGACTCTAGTGAACCAAGAGACCCAGTACTTC.

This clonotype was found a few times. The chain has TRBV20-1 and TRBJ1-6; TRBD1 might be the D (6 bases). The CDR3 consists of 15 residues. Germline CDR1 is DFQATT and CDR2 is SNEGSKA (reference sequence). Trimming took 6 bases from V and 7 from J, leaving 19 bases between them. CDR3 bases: TGCAGTGCCTTAACGACAGGAGGACTGAATTCACCCCTCCACTTT. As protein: CSALTTGGLNSPLHF.

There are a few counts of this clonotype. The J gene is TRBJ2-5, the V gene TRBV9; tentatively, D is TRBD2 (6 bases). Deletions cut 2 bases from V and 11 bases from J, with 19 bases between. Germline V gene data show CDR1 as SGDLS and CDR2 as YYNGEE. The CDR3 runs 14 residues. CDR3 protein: CASSVPSAVGEQYF. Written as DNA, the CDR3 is TGTGCCAGCAGCGTCCCTAGCGCGGTGGGGGAACAGTACTTC.

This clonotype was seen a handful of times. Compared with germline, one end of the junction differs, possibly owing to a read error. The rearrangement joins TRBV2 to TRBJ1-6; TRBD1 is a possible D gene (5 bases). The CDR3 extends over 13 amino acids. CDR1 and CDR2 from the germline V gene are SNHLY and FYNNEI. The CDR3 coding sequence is TGTGCCAGCAGAGACGACAGAAATTCATCCCTCCACTTT. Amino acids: CASRDDRNSSLHF.

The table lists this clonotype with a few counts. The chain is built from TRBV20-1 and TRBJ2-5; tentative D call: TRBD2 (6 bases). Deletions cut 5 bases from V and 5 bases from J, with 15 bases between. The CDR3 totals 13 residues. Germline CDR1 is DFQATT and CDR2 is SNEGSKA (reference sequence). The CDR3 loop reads CSAGGRGLETQYF. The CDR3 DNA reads TGCAGTGCTGGTGGACGGGGGTTGGAGACCCAGTACTTC.

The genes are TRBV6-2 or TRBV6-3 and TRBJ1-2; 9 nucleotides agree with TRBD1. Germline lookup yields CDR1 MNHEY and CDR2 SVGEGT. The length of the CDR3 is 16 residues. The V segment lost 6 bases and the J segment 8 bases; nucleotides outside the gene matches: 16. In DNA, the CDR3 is TGTGCCAGCAGACCGACATCACCGGGACAGGGAGACGGCTACACCTTC. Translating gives CASRPTSPGQGDGYTF.

The DNA of the CDR3 is TGTGCCATCGGCCCCGAAAGCACAGATACGCAGTATTTT. Translation gives CAIGPESTDTQYF. This chain joins TRBV10-3 and TRBJ2-3; the D is unclear. Germline CDR1 and CDR2: ENHRY and SYGVKD. CDR3 length equals 13 residues. V shed 8 bases and J shed 0 bases, with 9 bases lying between them.

The CDR3 reads CSARDLRTVSVTEAFF. The DNA for the CDR3 is TGCAGTGCTAGAGATCTTAGGACAGTGTCGGTCACTGAAGCTTTCTTT. The chain joins TRBV20-1 to TRBJ1-1, with D possibly matching TRBD1 (6 bases). Trimming left V 0 bases short and J 4 bases short, with 18 bases between. The CDR3 covers 16 residues. Germline CDR1 and CDR2: DFQATT and SNEGSKA (reference sequence).

Here the CDR3 DNA reads TGCAGCGCCGGGACACCTTCCTACGAGCAGTACTTC. Its translation is CSAGTPSYEQYF. The rearrangement links TRBV29-1 to TRBJ2-7, with D tentatively TRBD1 (6 bases). This CDR3 is built from 12 residues. Germline loops: CDR1 SQVTM, CDR2 ANQGSEA. Trimming left V 7 bases short and J 1 base short, with 11 bases between.

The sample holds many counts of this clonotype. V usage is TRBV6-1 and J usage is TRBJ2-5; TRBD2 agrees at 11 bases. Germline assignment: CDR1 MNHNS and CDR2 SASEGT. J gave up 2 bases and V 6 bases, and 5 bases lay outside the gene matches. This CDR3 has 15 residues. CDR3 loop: CASRTGLAGQETQYF. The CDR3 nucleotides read TGTGCCAGCAGGACAGGACTAGCGGGTCAAGAGACCCAGTACTTC.

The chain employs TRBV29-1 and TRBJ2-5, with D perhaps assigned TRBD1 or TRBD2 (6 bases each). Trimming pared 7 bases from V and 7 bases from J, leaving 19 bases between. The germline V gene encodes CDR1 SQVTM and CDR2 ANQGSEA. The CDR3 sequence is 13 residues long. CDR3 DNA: TGCAGCGCCGGTCGTAAGGGGGGAGGGACCCAGTACTTC. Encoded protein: CSAGRKGGGTQYF.

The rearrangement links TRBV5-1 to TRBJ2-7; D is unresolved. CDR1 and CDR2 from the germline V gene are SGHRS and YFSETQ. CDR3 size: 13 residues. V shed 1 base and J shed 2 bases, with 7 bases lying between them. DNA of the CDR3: TGCGCCAGCAGCTTGTTTAATCCCTACGAGCAGTACTTC. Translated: CASSLFNPYEQYF.

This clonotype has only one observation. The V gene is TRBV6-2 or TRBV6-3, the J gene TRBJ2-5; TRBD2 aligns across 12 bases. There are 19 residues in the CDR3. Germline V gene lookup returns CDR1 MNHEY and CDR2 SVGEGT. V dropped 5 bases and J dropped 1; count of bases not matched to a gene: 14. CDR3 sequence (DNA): TGTGCCAGCAGTCCCGCTGGACTAGCGGGGTCACGGCGCCAAGAGACCCAGTACTTC. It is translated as CASSPAGLAGSRRQETQYF.

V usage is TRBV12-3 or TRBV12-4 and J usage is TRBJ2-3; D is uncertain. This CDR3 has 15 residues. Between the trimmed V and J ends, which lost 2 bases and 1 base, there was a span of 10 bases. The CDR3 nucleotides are TGTGCCAGCAGTTTACTATCGCCTGGCACAGATACGCAGTATTTT. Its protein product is CASSLLSPGTDTQYF.

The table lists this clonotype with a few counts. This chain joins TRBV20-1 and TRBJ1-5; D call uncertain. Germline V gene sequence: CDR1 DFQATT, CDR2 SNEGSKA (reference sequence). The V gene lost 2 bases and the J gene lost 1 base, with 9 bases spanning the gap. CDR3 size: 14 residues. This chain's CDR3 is CSARQAPSNQPQHF. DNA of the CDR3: TGCAGTGCTAGACAGGCCCCCAGCAATCAGCCCCAGCATTTT.

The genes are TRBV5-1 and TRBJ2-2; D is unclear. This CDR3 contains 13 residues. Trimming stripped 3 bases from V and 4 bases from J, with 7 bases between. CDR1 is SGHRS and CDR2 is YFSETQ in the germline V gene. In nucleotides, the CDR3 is TGCGCCAGCAGCTCTACATCCACCGGGGAGCTGTTTTTT. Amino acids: CASSSTSTGELFF. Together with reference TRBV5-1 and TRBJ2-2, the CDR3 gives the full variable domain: KAGVTQTPRYLIKTRGQQVTLSCSPISGHRSVSWYQQTPGQGLQFLFEYFSETQRNKGNFPGRFSGRQFSNSRSEMNVSTLELGDSALYLCASSSTSTGELFFGEGSRLTVL.

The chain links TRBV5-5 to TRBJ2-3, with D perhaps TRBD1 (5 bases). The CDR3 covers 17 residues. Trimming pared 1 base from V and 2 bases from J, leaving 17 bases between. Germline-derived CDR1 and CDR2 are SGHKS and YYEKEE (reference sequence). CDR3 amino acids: CASSLWAGHGNTDTQYF. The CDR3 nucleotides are TGTGCCAGCAGCTTGTGGGCAGGGCATGGGAACACAGATACGCAGTATTTT.

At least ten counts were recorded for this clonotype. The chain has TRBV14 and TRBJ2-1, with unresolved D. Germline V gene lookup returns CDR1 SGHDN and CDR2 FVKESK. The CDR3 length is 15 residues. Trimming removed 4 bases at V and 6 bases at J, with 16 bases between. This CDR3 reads CASSPTLWSVNEQFF. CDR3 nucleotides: TGTGCCAGCAGCCCGACCTTATGGAGCGTCAATGAGCAGTTCTTC.

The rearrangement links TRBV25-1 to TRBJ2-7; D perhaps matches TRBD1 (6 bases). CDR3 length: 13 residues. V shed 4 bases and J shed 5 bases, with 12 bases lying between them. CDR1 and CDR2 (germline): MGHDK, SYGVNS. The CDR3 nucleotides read TGTGCCAGCAGTGGAACAGGGCCCAACGAGCAGTACTTC. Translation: CASSGTGPNEQYF.

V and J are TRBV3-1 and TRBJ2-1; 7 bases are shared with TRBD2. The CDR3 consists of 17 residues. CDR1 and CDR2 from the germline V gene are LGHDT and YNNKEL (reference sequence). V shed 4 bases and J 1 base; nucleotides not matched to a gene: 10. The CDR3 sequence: CASSLVGLAVSYNEQFF. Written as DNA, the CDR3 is TGTGCCAGCAGCCTTGTCGGGCTAGCGGTGTCCTACAATGAGCAGTTCTTC.

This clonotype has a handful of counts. The chain's CDR3 is CASSVDSGGGHYGYTF. For the CDR3, the DNA is TGTGCCAGCAGCGTAGATTCAGGGGGCGGTCACTATGGCTACACCTTC. The J gene is TRBJ1-2, the V gene TRBV9; 8 bases fit TRBD1. The germline V gene encodes CDR1 SGDLS and CDR2 YYNGEE. CDR3 length equals 16 residues. V lost 0 bases and J lost 3; bases outside the gene matches: 7.

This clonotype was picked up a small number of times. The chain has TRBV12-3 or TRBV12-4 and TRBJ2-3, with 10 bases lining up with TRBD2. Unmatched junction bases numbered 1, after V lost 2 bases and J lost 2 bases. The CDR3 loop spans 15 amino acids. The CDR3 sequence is CASSLTSGVTDTQYF. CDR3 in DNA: TGTGCCAGCAGTTTAACTAGCGGGGTCACAGATACGCAGTATTTT.

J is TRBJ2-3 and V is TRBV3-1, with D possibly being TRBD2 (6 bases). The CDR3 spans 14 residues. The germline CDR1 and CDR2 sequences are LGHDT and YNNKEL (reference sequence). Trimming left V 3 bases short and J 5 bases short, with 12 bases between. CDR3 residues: CASSQRGWGDTQYF. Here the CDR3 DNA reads TGTGCCAGCAGCCAGCGGGGTTGGGGAGATACGCAGTATTTT.

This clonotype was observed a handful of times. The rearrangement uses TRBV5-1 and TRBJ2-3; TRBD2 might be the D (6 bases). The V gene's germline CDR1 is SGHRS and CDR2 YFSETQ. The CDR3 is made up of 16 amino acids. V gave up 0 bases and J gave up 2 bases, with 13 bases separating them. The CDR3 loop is CASSLVAGLTTDTQYF. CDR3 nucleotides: TGCGCCAGCAGCTTGGTGGCGGGGCTAACCACAGATACGCAGTATTTT.

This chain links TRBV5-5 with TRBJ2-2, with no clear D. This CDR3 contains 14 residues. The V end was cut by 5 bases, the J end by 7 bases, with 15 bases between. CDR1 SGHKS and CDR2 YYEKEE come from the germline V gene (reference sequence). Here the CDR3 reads CASSPRNRNGELFF. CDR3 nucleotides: TGTGCCAGCAGTCCTCGAAACCGAAACGGGGAGCTGTTTTTT.

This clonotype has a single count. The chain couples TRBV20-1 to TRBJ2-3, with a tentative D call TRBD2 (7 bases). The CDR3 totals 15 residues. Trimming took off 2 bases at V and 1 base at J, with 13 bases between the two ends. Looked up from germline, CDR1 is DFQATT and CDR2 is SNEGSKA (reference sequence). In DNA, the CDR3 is TGCAGTGCTAGACACAGGGAGGGGGGCACAGATACGCAGTATTTT. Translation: CSARHREGGTDTQYF.